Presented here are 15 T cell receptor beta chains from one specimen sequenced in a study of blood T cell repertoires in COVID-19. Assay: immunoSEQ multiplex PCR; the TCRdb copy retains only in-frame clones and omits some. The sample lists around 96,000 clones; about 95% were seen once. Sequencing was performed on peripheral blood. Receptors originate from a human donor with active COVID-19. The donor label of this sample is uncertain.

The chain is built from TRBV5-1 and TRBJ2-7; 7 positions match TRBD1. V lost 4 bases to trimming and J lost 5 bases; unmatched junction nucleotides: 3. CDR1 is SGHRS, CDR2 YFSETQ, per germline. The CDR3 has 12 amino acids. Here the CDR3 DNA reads TGCGCCAGCAGCCCGGGGACAGACGAGCAGTACTTC. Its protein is CASSPGTDEQYF.

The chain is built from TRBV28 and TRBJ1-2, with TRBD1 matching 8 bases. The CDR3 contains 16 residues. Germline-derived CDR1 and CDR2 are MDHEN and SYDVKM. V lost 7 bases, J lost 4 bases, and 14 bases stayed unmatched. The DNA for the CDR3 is TGTGCCAGCACCATTGACTGGACAGGGAACGTCTATGGCTACACCTTC. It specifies CASTIDWTGNVYGYTF.

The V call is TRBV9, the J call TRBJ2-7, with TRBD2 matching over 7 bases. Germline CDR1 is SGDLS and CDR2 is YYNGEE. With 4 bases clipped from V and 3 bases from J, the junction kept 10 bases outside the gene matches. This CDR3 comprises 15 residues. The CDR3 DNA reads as TGTGCCAGCAGCCCCCGGGGTAGCGGGCACTACGAGCAGTACTTC. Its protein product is CASSPRGSGHYEQYF.

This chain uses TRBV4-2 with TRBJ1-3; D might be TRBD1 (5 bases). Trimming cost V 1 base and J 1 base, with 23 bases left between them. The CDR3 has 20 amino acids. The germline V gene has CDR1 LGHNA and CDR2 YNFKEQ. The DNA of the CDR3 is TGTGCCAGCAGCCAAGTTCCAAAAGTAACGCAGGGTGTTTCTGGAAACACCATATATTTT. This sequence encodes CASSQVPKVTQGVSGNTIYF.

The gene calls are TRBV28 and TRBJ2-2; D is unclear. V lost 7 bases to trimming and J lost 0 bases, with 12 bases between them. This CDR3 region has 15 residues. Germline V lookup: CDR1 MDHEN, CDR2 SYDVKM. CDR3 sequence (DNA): TGTGCCAGCAATGGGCAGGCCGCGAACACCGGGGAGCTGTTTTTT. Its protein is CASNGQAANTGELFF. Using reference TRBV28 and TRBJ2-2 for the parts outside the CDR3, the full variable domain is DVKVTQSSRYLVKRTGEKVFLECVQDMDHENMFWYRQDPGLGLRLIYFSYDVKMKEKGDIPEGYSVSREKKERFSLILESASTNQTSMYLCASNGQAANTGELFFGEGSRLTVL.

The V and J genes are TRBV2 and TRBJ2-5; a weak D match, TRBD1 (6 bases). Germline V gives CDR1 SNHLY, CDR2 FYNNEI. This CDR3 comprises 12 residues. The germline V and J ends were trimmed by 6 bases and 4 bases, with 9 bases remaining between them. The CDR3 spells CASRDRSETQYF. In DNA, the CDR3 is TGTGCCAGCAGGGACAGATCAGAGACCCAGTACTTC. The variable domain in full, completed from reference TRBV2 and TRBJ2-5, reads EPEVTQTPSHQVTQMGQEVILRCVPISNHLYFYWYRQILGQKVEFLVSFYNNEISEKSEIFDDQFSVERPDGSNFTLKIRSTKLEDSAMYFCASRDRSETQYFGPGTRLLVL.

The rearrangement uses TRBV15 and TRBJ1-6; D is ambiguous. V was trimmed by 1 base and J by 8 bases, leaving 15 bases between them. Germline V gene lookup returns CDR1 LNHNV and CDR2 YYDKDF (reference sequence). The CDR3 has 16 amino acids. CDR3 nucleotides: TGTGCCACCAGCAGAGTGGCTTGGCAGTCAGATTCACCCCTCCACTTT. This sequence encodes CATSRVAWQSDSPLHF.

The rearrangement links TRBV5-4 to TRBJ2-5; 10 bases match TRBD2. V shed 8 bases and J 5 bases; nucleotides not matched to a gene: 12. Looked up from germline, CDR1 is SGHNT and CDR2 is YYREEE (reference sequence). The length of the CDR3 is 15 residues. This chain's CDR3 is CASMFKAGGRETQYF. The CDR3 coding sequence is TGTGCCAGTATGTTCAAAGCGGGAGGGCGGGAGACCCAGTACTTC.

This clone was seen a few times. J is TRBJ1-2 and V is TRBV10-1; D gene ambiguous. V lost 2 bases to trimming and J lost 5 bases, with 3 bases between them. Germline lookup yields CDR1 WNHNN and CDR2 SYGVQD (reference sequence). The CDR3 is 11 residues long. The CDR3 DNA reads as TGCGCCAGCAGTGAGGAGTATGGCTACACCTTC. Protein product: CASSEEYGYTF.

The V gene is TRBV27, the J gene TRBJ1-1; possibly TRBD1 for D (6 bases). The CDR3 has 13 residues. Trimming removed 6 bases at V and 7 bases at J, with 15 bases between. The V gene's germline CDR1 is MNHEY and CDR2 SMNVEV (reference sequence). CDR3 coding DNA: TGTGCCAGCAGAGTCAACAGGGTTGGTGAAGCTTTCTTT. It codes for CASRVNRVGEAFF.

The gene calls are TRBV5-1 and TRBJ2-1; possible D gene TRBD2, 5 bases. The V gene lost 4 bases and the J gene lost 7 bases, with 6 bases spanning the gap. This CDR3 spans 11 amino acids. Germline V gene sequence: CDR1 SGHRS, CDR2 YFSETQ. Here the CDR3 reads CASSRGNEQFF. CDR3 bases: TGCGCCAGCAGCAGAGGGAATGAGCAGTTCTTC.

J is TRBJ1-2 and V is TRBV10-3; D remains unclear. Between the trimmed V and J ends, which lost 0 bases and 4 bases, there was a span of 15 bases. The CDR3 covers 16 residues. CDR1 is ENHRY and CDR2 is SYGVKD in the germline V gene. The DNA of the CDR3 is TGTGCCATCAGTGAGTCTAGTGTCACTAAACCCTATGGCTACACCTTC. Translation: CAISESSVTKPYGYTF.

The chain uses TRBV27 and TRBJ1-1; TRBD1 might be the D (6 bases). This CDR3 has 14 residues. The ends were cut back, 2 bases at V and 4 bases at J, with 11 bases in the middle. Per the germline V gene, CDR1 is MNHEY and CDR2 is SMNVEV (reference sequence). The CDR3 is CASSLGGRGTEAFF. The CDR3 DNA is TGTGCCAGCAGTTTAGGGGGCAGAGGCACTGAAGCTTTCTTT.

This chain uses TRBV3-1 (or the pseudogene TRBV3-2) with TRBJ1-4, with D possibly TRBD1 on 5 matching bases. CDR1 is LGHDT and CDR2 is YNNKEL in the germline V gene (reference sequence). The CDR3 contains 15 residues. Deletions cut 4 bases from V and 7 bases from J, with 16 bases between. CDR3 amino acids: CASSPLGQGGEKLFF. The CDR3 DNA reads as TGTGCCAGCAGCCCCTTAGGTCAGGGCGGTGAAAAACTGTTTTTT.

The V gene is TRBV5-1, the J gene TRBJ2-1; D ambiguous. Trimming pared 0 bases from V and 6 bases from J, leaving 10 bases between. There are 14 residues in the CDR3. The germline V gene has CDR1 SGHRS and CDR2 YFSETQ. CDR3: CASSLVVSFNEQFF. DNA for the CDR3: TGCGCCAGCAGCTTGGTGGTGAGTTTCAATGAGCAGTTCTTC. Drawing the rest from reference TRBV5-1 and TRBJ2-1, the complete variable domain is KAGVTQTPRYLIKTRGQQVTLSCSPISGHRSVSWYQQTPGQGLQFLFEYFSETQRNKGNFPGRFSGRQFSNSRSEMNVSTLELGDSALYLCASSLVVSFNEQFFGPGTRLTVL.